This T cell receptor beta chain is drawn from a study of blood T cell repertoires in COVID-19. The CDR3 totals 13 residues. Germline CDR1 is GTSNPN and CDR2 is SVGIG (reference sequence). V trimming: 5 bases; J trimming: 8 bases; junction bases outside the gene matches: 8. Clones were read by immunoSEQ multiplex PCR, and TCRdb kept only the in-frame ones, dropping some. The top ten clones hold 6.2% of a sample with under 300,000 clones, approximately 87% of them seen once. This chain joins TRBV30 and TRBJ1-4; 7 bases are shared with TRBD1. The material sequenced was peripheral blood. The clonotype comes from a man in his sixties with acute or convalescent COVID-19. The CDR3 DNA sequence: TGTGCCTGGCAAGGACAGGCTGGGGAAAAACTGTTTTTT. Its protein is CAWQGQAGEKLFF.